This TCR beta chain was recovered during a study of control samples from healthy donors and cancer patients. The germline V gene has CDR1 SGHTA and CDR2 FQGNSA. V lost 2 bases and J lost 1; bases outside the gene matches: 3. The CDR3 contains 17 residues. Repertoires were generated with immunoSEQ multiplex PCR, while TCRdb's copy carries only in-frame clones and drops some. Of some 160,000 clones listed, approximately 94% are singletons. The clonotype originates from a middle-aged woman in good health. Sequenced material: blood. The V gene is TRBV7-2, the J gene TRBJ1-3, with 12 positions matching TRBD1. This CDR3 reads CASSLLGQGASGNTIYF. DNA of the CDR3: TGTGCCAGCAGCTTACTGGGACAGGGGGCATCTGGAAACACCATATATTTT.